This T cell receptor (beta chain) is drawn from a study of cytomegalovirus exposure and HLA in healthy donors. PCR primers comprised 60 Vbeta and 13 Jbeta primers. Assay: immunoSEQ multiplex PCR; the TCRdb copy retains only in-frame clones and omits some. The sample shows some 200,000 clones, 79% of them seen only once. What was sequenced was PBMCs. This clonotype originated in a woman in her fifties or sixties in good health and CMV-seronegative.

The CDR3 spells CASSRGLWSGELFF. In DNA, the CDR3 is TGTGCCAGCAGTCGGGGGTTGTGGTCGGGGGAGCTGTTTTTT. The chain is built from TRBV28 and TRBJ2-2, with D perhaps TRBD2 (6 bases). V lost 5 bases to trimming and J lost 8 bases, with 15 bases between them. Germline V gene data show CDR1 as MDHEN and CDR2 as SYDVKM. The CDR3 runs to 14 residues.